These T cell receptor beta chains were read from a single sample in a study of early T cells in non-severe SARS-CoV-2 infection. MiXCR, run by TCRdb on the 5' RACE reads, gives a single entry per CDR3 protein. The repertoire consists of tens of thousands of distinct CDR3 sequences, with about 14% occurring once and the leading ten covering roughly 4.3%. This specimen consisted of whole blood, obtained at baseline. Receptors were obtained from an adult who was a healthcare worker with PCR-confirmed SARS-CoV-2 infection or an uninfected control (not recorded which). The CDR3 runs from the conserved cysteine through the conserved F or W. The D gene is left open where the match is weak. A clone size is listed for some rows: how often the clone was seen (once, few, many), or a class if it is expanded.

clone size	V gene	J gene	D gene	CDR3 protein	CDR3 DNA
many	TRBV2	TRBJ2-7	.	CASSGSYEQYF	TGTGCCAGCAGCGGATCCTACGAGCAGTACTTC
.	TRBV7-3	TRBJ2-7	TRBD2	CASSPGTSGTYEQYF	TGTGCCAGCAGCCCAGGGACTAGCGGGACCTACGAGCAGTACTTC
.	TRBV9	TRBJ2-3	.	CASSVGGGSDTQYF	TGTGCCAGCAGCGTAGGCGGGGGCTCAGATACGCAGTATTTT
few	TRBV28	TRBJ2-3	TRBD2	CASSSSGGGSTDTQYF	TGTGCCAGCAGTTCCAGCGGGGGGGGTTCCACAGATACGCAGTATTTT
many	TRBV2	TRBJ1-5	.	CASSRLGRGQPQHF	TGTGCCAGCAGTCGACTGGGGAGGGGACAGCCCCAGCATTTT
few	TRBV7-2	TRBJ2-2	.	CASSRQAGTGELFF	TGTGCCAGCAGCCGGCAGGCTGGAACCGGGGAGCTGTTTTTT
few	TRBV11-2	TRBJ1-1	.	CASSLDYGLNTEAFF	TGTGCCAGCAGCTTAGATTATGGGTTGAACACTGAAGCTTTCTTT
.	TRBV7-2	TRBJ1-6	.	CASSLNRNALHF	TGTGCCAGCAGCTTAAACAGAAATGCCCTCCACTTT
few	TRBV29-1	TRBJ2-1	TRBD2	CSGYSISGSGEQFF	TGCAGCGGATACTCTATTAGCGGGAGCGGTGAGCAGTTCTTC
.	TRBV5-5	TRBJ2-4	TRBD2	CASSLAGLAVTKNIQYF	TGTGCCAGCAGCTTGGCCGGACTAGCGGTAACCAAAAACATTCAGTACTTC
few	TRBV7-2	TRBJ2-7	TRBD1	CASSLLQGAGEQYF	TGTGCCAGCAGCTTACTGCAGGGGGCCGGGGAGCAGTACTTC
few	TRBV15	TRBJ1-3	TRBD1	CATSRDNVRGNTIYF	TGTGCCACCAGCAGAGATAACGTCAGGGGGAACACCATATATTTT
medium-sized	TRBV14	TRBJ2-7	.	CASSRAAYEQYF	TGTGCCAGCAGCCGGGCCGCCTACGAGCAGTACTTC
many	TRBV2	TRBJ1-5	.	CASSGDSNQPQHF	TGTGCCAGCAGTGGCGACAGCAATCAGCCCCAGCATTTT
few	TRBV18	TRBJ1-5	.	CASSRDINQPQHF	TGTGCCAGCTCACGGGACATCAATCAGCCCCAGCATTTT
many	TRBV29-1	TRBJ2-5	.	CSVDPGDQETQYF	TGCAGCGTTGACCCCGGGGACCAAGAGACCCAGTACTTC
.	TRBV2	TRBJ1-5	TRBD1	CASSAGGTNQPQHF	TGTGCCAGCAGTGCAGGGGGTACCAATCAGCCCCAGCATTTT
few	TRBV2	TRBJ1-2	.	CASSENRRAGYGYTF	TGTGCCAGCAGTGAAAACCGCCGGGCTGGCTATGGCTACACCTTC
few	TRBV24-1	TRBJ2-1	.	CATSAPGSLGNEQFF	TGTGCCACCAGTGCCCCCGGGTCATTGGGAAATGAGCAGTTCTTC
.	TRBV6-2/TRBV6-3	TRBJ2-5	TRBD1	CASSFRSPGQGLRETQYF	TGTGCCAGCAGTTTTCGCTCCCCGGGACAGGGGTTACGGGAGACCCAGTACTTC
many	TRBV5-1	TRBJ1-4	.	CASSPGEGIANEKLFF	TGCGCCAGCAGCCCGGGGGAGGGAATCGCTAATGAAAAACTGTTTTTT
few	TRBV18	TRBJ2-1	.	CASSAMGGLYNEQFF	TGTGCCAGCTCCGCTATGGGCGGGCTCTACAATGAGCAGTTCTTC
few	TRBV11-1	TRBJ2-1	.	CASSFFQGISYNEQFF	TGTGCCAGCAGCTTTTTCCAAGGGATCTCCTACAATGAGCAGTTCTTC
.	TRBV20-1	TRBJ1-1	.	CSARGTPARGTNTEAFF	TGCAGTGCTAGAGGTACCCCCGCTAGGGGGACGAACACTGAAGCTTTCTTT
once	TRBV9	TRBJ1-2	.	CASSGRGYGYTF	TGTGCCAGCAGCGGTCGGGGCTATGGCTACACCTTC
.	TRBV11-1	TRBJ1-2	TRBD1	CASSLDRTGYTF	TGTGCCAGCAGCTTGGACAGGACTGGCTACACCTTC
.	TRBV4-2	TRBJ2-1	.	CASSQDPGTSNNEQFF	TGTGCCAGCAGCCAAGATCCCGGGACTTCAAACAATGAGCAGTTCTTC
.	TRBV20-1	TRBJ2-1	TRBD2	CSARDPTSGTYNEQFF	TGCAGTGCTAGAGATCCAACTAGCGGGACCTACAATGAGCAGTTCTTC
.	TRBV5-6	TRBJ1-5	.	CASSLMRGEPQHF	TGTGCCAGCAGCTTGATGAGGGGGGAGCCCCAGCATTTT
.	TRBV7-3	TRBJ2-6	.	CASSLDTSGANVLTF	TGTGCCAGCAGCTTAGATACTAGCGGGGCCAACGTCCTGACTTTC
few	TRBV9	TRBJ2-7	TRBD2	CASSPGGLYEQYF	TGTGCCAGCAGCCCGGGGGGGCTCTACGAGCAGTACTTC
many	TRBV12-3/TRBV12-4	TRBJ1-2	.	CASSPGTVNYGYTF	TGTGCCAGCAGTCCAGGGACGGTTAACTATGGCTACACCTTC
.	TRBV2	TRBJ1-5	.	CASSDTISNQPQHF	TGTGCCAGCAGTGACACAATTAGCAATCAGCCCCAGCATTTT
.	TRBV16	TRBJ2-3	TRBD2	CASSQVHTGGSTDTQYF	TGTGCCAGCAGCCAAGTCCATACCGGGGGGAGCACAGATACGCAGTATTTT
few	TRBV11-1	TRBJ2-7	TRBD2	CASSLERGNYEQYF	TGTGCCAGCAGCTTAGAGCGGGGGAACTACGAGCAGTACTTC
.	TRBV6-5	TRBJ2-7	TRBD1	CASSYYRGYEQYF	TGTGCCAGCAGTTATTACAGGGGCTACGAGCAGTACTTC
few	TRBV24-1	TRBJ2-7	.	CATSDWRRALTRPDEQYF	TGTGCCACCAGTGATTGGAGAAGGGCGCTGACCCGTCCCGACGAGCAGTACTTC
.	TRBV6-6	TRBJ2-1	TRBD1	CASLGQGLGNEQFF	TGTGCCAGCCTTGGACAGGGGCTTGGCAATGAGCAGTTCTTC
.	TRBV19	TRBJ2-6	TRBD2	CASSTQPGLRGSGANVLTF	TGTGCCAGTAGTACTCAACCGGGACTAAGGGGCTCTGGGGCCAACGTCCTGACTTTC
.	TRBV18	TRBJ2-2	.	CASSPPLAPNTGELFF	TGTGCCAGCTCACCACCGCTAGCCCCGAACACCGGGGAGCTGTTTTTT
few	TRBV5-4	TRBJ2-4	.	CASSFSPARWAKNIQYF	TGTGCCAGCAGCTTTTCCCCGGCACGATGGGCCAAAAACATTCAGTACTTC
.	TRBV19	TRBJ2-1	.	CASSIKGVGNEQFF	TGTGCCAGTAGTATAAAGGGAGTCGGCAATGAGCAGTTCTTC
.	TRBV5-1	TRBJ1-2	TRBD1	CASSAEGAGGYTF	TGCGCCAGCAGCGCGGAGGGGGCAGGAGGCTACACCTTC
medium-sized	TRBV29-1	TRBJ2-3	.	CSVRPTDTQYF	TGCAGCGTTCGACCCACAGATACGCAGTATTTT
few	TRBV19	TRBJ1-1	TRBD1	CASSITWTGENTEAFF	TGTGCCAGTAGTATCACCTGGACAGGGGAGAACACTGAAGCTTTCTTT
many	TRBV18	TRBJ2-3	.	CASSPLDTQYF	TGTGCCAGCTCACCACTAGATACGCAGTATTTT
few	TRBV7-9	TRBJ2-1	TRBD2	CASSLKRDSDEQFF	TGTGCCAGCAGCTTAAAGCGGGATTCTGATGAGCAGTTCTTC
.	TRBV3-1	TRBJ2-1	.	CASSQGQYNEQFF	TGTGCCAGCAGCCAGGGACAATACAATGAGCAGTTCTTC
.	TRBV20-1	TRBJ2-1	.	CSAHAGGTGPYNEQFF	TGCAGTGCCCATGCTGGAGGGACCGGACCCTACAATGAGCAGTTCTTC
.	TRBV11-2	TRBJ2-5	.	CASSLGRQETQYF	TGTGCCAGCAGCTTAGGTCGGCAAGAGACCCAGTACTTC
many	TRBV11-1	TRBJ2-7	.	CASSRRGSPYEQYF	TGTGCCAGCAGCCGAAGGGGAAGTCCCTACGAGCAGTACTTC
few	TRBV20-1	TRBJ2-3	TRBD2	CSARGGSTDTQYF	TGCAGTGCTAGGGGGGGGAGCACAGATACGCAGTATTTT
many	TRBV18	TRBJ2-3	TRBD2	CASSPPGRAGGPVETDTQYF	TGTGCCAGCTCACCACCGGGTCGAGCGGGAGGGCCGGTGGAGACAGATACGCAGTATTTT
.	TRBV7-9	TRBJ2-2	.	CASSSLRQRMNTGELFF	TGTGCCAGCAGCTCCCTTCGACAGAGAATGAACACCGGGGAGCTGTTTTTT
.	TRBV7-2	TRBJ2-2	.	CASSLGGGGALGELFF	TGTGCCAGCAGCTTAGGGGGCGGAGGGGCCCTCGGGGAGCTGTTTTTT
.	TRBV20-1	TRBJ2-4	.	CSANLRGAANIQYF	TGCAGTGCTAACCTGAGGGGGGCAGCAAACATTCAGTACTTC
.	TRBV2	TRBJ1-5	.	CASSGSYHRSNQPQHF	TGTGCCAGCAGTGGGAGTTACCACCGTAGCAATCAGCCCCAGCATTTT